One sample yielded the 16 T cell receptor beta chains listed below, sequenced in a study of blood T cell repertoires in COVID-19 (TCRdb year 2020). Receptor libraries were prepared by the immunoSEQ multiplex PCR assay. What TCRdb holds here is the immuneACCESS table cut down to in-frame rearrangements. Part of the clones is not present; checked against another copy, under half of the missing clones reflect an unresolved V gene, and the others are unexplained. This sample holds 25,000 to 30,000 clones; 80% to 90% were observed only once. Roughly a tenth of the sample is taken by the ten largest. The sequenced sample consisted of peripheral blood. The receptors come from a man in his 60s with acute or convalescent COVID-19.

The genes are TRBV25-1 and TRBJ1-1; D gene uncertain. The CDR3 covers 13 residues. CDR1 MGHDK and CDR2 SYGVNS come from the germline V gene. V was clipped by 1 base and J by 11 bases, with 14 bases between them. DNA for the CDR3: TGTGCCAGCAGTGAATCTGGGAGGTACTGGGCTTTCTTT. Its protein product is CASSESGRYWAFF.

The CDR3 DNA sequence: TGTGCCAGCAGTGAAGCGCTTTCGGGGTACTCACCCCTCCACTTT. Protein: CASSEALSGYSPLHF. J is TRBJ1-6 and V is TRBV2; D gene uncertain. Trimming stripped 0 bases from V and 10 bases from J, with 13 bases between. The germline V gene has CDR1 SNHLY and CDR2 FYNNEI. This CDR3 has 15 residues.

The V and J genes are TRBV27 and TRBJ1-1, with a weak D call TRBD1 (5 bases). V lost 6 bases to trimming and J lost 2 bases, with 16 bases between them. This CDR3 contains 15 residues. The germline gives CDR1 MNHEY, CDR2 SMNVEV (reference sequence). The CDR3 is CASRINRWPNTEAFF. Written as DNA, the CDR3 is TGTGCCAGCAGAATAAACAGGTGGCCCAACACTGAAGCTTTCTTT.

This CDR3 is CATMSGGAYNEQFF. As DNA, the CDR3 is TGTGCCACCATGAGCGGGGGGGCCTACAATGAGCAGTTCTTC. V usage is TRBV24-1 and J usage is TRBJ2-1; TRBD2 aligns across 10 bases. The CDR3 runs 14 residues. CDR1 and CDR2 from the germline V gene are KGHDR and SFDVKD. J gave up 2 bases and V 8 bases, and 2 bases lay outside the gene matches.

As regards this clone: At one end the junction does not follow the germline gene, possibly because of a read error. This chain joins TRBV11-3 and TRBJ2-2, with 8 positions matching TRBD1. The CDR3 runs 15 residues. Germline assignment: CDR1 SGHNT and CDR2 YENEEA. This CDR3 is CASSPGQAKTGELFF. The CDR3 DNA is TGTGCCAGCAGCCCGGGACAGGCGAAAACCGGGGAGCTGTTTTTT.

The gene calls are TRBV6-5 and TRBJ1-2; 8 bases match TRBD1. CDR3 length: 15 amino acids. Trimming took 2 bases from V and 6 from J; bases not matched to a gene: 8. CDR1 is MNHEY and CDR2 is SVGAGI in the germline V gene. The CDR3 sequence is CASSYGGTGGHGYTF. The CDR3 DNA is TGTGCCAGCAGTTACGGGGGAACAGGGGGGCATGGCTACACCTTC.

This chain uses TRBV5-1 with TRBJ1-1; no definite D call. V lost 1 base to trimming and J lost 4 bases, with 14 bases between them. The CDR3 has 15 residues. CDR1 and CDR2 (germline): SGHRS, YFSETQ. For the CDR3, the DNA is TGCGCCAGCAGCTTGACACTTCTGAGCGGCACTGAAGCTTTCTTT. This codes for CASSLTLLSGTEAFF.

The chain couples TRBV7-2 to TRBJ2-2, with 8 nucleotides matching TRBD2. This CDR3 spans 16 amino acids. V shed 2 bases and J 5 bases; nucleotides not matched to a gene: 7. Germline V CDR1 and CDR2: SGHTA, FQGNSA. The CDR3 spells CASSLPGGARTGELFF. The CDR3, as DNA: TGTGCCAGCAGCTTACCCGGGGGGGCCCGGACCGGGGAGCTGTTTTTT.

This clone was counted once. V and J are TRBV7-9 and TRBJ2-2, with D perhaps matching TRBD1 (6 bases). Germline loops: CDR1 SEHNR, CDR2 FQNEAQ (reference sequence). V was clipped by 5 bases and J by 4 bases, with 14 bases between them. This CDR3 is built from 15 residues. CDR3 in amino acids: CASSGRQDSTGELFF. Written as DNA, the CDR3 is TGTGCCAGCAGCGGTAGACAGGACTCCACCGGGGAGCTGTTTTTT. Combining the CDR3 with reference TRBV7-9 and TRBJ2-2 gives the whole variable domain DTGVSQNPRHKITKRGQNVTFRCDPISEHNRLYWYRQTLGQGPEFLTYFQNEAQLEKSRLLSDRFSAERPKGSFSTLEIQRTEQGDSAMYLCASSGRQDSTGELFFGEGSRLTVL.

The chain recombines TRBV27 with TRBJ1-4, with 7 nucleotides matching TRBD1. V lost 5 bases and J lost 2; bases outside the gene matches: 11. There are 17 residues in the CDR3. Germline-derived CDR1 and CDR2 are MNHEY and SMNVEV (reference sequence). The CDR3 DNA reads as TGTGCCAGCAGTGTATACAGGGGAATGGGGACTAATGAAAAACTGTTTTTT. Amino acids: CASSVYRGMGTNEKLFF.

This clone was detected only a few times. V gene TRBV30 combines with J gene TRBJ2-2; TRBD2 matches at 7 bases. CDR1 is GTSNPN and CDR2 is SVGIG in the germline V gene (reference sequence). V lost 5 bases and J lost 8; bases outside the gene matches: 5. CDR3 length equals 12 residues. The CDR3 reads CAWGLVKGELFF. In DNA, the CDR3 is TGTGCCTGGGGACTAGTAAAGGGGGAGCTGTTTTTT.

CDR3 in amino acids: CASSYGLAVDTGELFF. CDR3 coding DNA: TGTGCCAGCAGTTACGGACTAGCGGTGGACACCGGGGAGCTGTTTTTT. This chain uses TRBV6-2 or TRBV6-3 with TRBJ2-2; 10 bases agree with TRBD2. The trim removed 2 bases at V and 3 bases at J, leaving 3 bases unmatched. CDR1 MNHEY and CDR2 SVGEGT come from the germline V gene. This CDR3 is 16 amino acids long.

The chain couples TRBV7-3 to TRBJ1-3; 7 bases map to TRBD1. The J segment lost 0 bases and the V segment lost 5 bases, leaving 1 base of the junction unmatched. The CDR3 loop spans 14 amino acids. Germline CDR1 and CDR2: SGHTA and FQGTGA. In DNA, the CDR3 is TGTGCCAGCAGCCCAGGGGGCTCTGGAAACACCATATATTTT. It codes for CASSPGGSGNTIYF.

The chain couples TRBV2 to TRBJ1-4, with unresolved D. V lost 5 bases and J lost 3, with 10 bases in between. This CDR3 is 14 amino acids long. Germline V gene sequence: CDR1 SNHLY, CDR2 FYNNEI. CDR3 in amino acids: CASSRFGANEKLFF. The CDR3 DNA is TGTGCCAGCAGTCGCTTCGGGGCTAATGAAAAACTGTTTTTT.

CDR3 region: CASSLAGATNEKLFF. In DNA, the CDR3 is TGTGCCAGCAGTCTCGCAGGGGCCACTAATGAAAAACTGTTTTTT. The chain carries TRBV28 and TRBJ1-4, with D possibly TRBD1 on 6 matching bases. Germline V gives CDR1 MDHEN, CDR2 SYDVKM. V lost 5 bases and J 2 bases, leaving 12 bases between the germline ends. The CDR3 covers 15 residues. The complete variable domain, with remaining parts taken from reference TRBV28 and TRBJ1-4, reads DVKVTQSSRYLVKRTGEKVFLECVQDMDHENMFWYRQDPGLGLRLIYFSYDVKMKEKGDIPEGYSVSREKKERFSLILESASTNQTSMYLCASSLAGATNEKLFFGSGTQLSVL.

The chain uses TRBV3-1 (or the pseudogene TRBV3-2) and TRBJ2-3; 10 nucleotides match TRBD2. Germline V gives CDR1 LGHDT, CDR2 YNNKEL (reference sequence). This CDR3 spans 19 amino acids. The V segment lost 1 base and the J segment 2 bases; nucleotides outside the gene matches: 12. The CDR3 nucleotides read TGTGCCAGCAGCCAAGGCCGCCTTCTAGCGGGAGCCAACACAGATACGCAGTATTTT. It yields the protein CASSQGRLLAGANTDTQYF.